Below, one T cell receptor beta chain is given with its context. Its antigen remains unidentified. This entry is derived from a study of T cell repertoires in cytomegalovirus infection. Study-wide context: CMV epitopes in the study were HLA-C-restricted (recently identified) and HLA-B-restricted (well studied). Matching HLA type and CMV infection were both indicated by public TCR beta signatures. Study-level findings and limits: Dominating the ex vivo response were HLA-C-restricted CMV-specific TCR beta clonotypes. Identification of carriers of CMV plus the relevant HLA was achieved through cumulative public TCR beta family frequency.

Each CDR3 protein gets one entry after TCRdb re-called the reads with MiXCR. The sample records around 900,000 distinct CDR3 sequences, approximately 33% being singletons. The CDR3 has 15 residues. V lost 5 bases and J 0 bases, leaving 12 bases between the germline ends. Per the germline V gene, CDR1 is MNHGY and CDR2 is SAAAGT. The genes are TRBV6-8 and TRBJ2-3; D is unresolved. Sequences were derived from cultured CD8+ T cells from PBMCs, sampled from culture after CMV antigen stimulation. The source of this sequence is a human donor in good health (CMV status not recorded). Some clones in this sample may be carry-over from other donors' samples. CDR3 sequence: CASSDWTASTDTQYF. The DNA of the CDR3 is TGTGCCAGCAGTGACTGGACGGCTAGCACAGATACGCAGTATTTT.